Each of the 5 T cell receptor beta chains below was sequenced from the same sample in a study of monozygotic twins with inflammatory bowel disease. TCRdb re-analyzed the 5' RACE reads; it lists each CDR3 protein once, without DNA. Found here are approximately 150,000 distinct CDR3 sequences; the top ten clones hold 2.4%. The material sequenced was blood. These receptors originate from a human donor with ulcerative colitis or Crohn's disease, or a healthy co-twin of an affected twin (not recorded which).

The rearrangement joins TRBV4-3 to TRBJ2-5; TCRdb gives TRBD1 as the D gene, but with no DNA this cannot be confirmed. Germline loops: CDR1 LGHNA, CDR2 YSLEER. The CDR3 extends over 14 amino acids. CDR3 loop: CASSQGAGAMAQYF.

V gene TRBV2 combines with J gene TRBJ2-1; checking the TCRdb D call of TRBD2 is not possible without DNA. This CDR3 spans 14 amino acids. Looked up from germline, CDR1 is SNHLY and CDR2 is FYNNEI. The CDR3 spells CASKTSGGANEQFF.

The chain links TRBV20-1 to TRBJ2-5; the TCRdb call, TRBD1, lacks DNA for checking. The CDR3 covers 14 residues. Germline V gene data show CDR1 as DFQATT and CDR2 as SNEGSKA (reference sequence). CDR3 amino acids: CSASGTALEETQYF.

The chain couples TRBV6-5 to TRBJ2-7; lacking DNA, the TRBD2 call made by TCRdb goes unchecked. CDR3 length: 18 amino acids. CDR1 is MNHEY, CDR2 SVGAGI, per germline. The CDR3 loop is CASMGWGTSGFSAYEQYF.

The V and J genes are TRBV3-1 and TRBJ2-1; with no DNA, the TCRdb D assignment of TRBD1 cannot be verified. Germline-derived CDR1 and CDR2 are LGHDT and YNNKEL (reference sequence). This CDR3 comprises 16 residues. CDR3 in amino acids: CASSQRSGVGYNEQFF.